In its sample, the clone carrying this T cell receptor (beta chain) was seen many times. Antigen unknown. Germline CDR1 MNHEY, CDR2 SVGEGT. The CDR3 loop spans 18 amino acids. V dropped 0 bases and J dropped 0 bases, with 18 bases sitting between them. The CDR3 regions of TCR beta were amplified from RNA transcripts. During a first-round RT-PCR of the TCR CDR3, the HTBI primer set was used. TCRdb itself ran the multiplex PCR reads through MiXCR, one entry per CDR3 protein. The sample lists 400,000 to 450,000 distinct CDR3 sequences, 14% to 15% seen once, with 13% in the top ten. This sample stems from a study of T cells in Graves' hyperthyroidism and ophthalmopathy. Findings of the study overall: Blood shared most expanded thyroid clonotypes above 0.001.

The V call is TRBV6-2 or TRBV6-3, the J call TRBJ2-7, with D possibly being TRBD2 (5 bases). The sample consisted of blood. This sequence was found in a man between 18 and 29 years old with Graves' ophthalmopathy. The CDR3 protein is CASSYSRWLADASYEQYF. CDR3 in DNA: TGTGCCAGCAGTTACTCGAGGTGGCTAGCTGACGCCTCCTACGAGCAGTACTTC.